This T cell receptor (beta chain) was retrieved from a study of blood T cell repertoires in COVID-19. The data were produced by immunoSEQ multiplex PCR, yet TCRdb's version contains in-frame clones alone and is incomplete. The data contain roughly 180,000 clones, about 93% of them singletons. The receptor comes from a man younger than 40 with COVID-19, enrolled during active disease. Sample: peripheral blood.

CDR3 coding DNA: TGCGCCAGCAGTGGGGGACAGGGTCAAAACAATGAGCAGTTCTTC. This sequence encodes CASSGGQGQNNEQFF. V gene TRBV5-1 combines with J gene TRBJ2-1; 9 bases fit TRBD1. Losses at the gene ends were 5 bases for V and 5 bases for J; bases not matched to a gene: 8. The CDR3 extends over 15 amino acids. Germline V gene data show CDR1 as SGHRS and CDR2 as YFSETQ.